This T cell receptor (beta chain) comes out of a study of cytomegalovirus exposure and HLA in healthy donors. Findings and caveats of the study: Follow-up analysis later connected one missense variant in DCLRE1C with trimming of TCR beta V- and J-genes. Most TCR sequences proved rare, with some public TCRs found in many donors.

PCR used 60 Vbeta primers and 13 Jbeta primers. Sequencing used immunoSEQ multiplex PCR; TCRdb keeps in-frame clones, though not all of them. The sample includes more than 120,000 clones, 82% seen only once; the top ten take about 2.3%. Looked up from germline, CDR1 is WNHNN and CDR2 is SYGVQD (reference sequence). The V end was cut by 5 bases, the J end by 5 bases, with 9 bases between. The CDR3 is 12 amino acids. A remark on this clone: The antigen remains undetermined.

The sequenced material came from PBMCs. This TCR was recovered from a male donor in good health and CMV-seronegative. V is TRBV10-1 and J is TRBJ1-1, with D perhaps TRBD1 (5 bases). The CDR3 DNA reads TGCGCCAGCAGTCGGGGGGATACTGAAGCTTTCTTT. It specifies CASSRGDTEAFF.